This passage covers 3 T cell receptor beta chains from one sample sequenced in a study of blood T cell repertoires in COVID-19. Method: immunoSEQ multiplex PCR; TCRdb's copy keeps in-frame clones and lacks some. There are roughly 240,000 clones in the sample; 85% occur only once, and 9.1% lies in the top ten. The specimen sequenced was PBMCs or T cells enriched from blood (not recorded which). The origin of the receptors is a woman aged 50 to 60 with acute COVID-19.

The chain recombines TRBV4-2 with TRBJ1-1; TRBD1 matches 8 bases. The V segment lost 0 bases and the J segment 4 bases; nucleotides outside the gene matches: 10. CDR1 is LGHNA and CDR2 is YNFKEQ in the germline V gene. The CDR3 has 17 amino acids. CDR3 DNA: TGTGCCAGCAGCCAAGAGTCGCAGGGGGCGGGTGGCACTGAAGCTTTCTTT. It codes for CASSQESQGAGGTEAFF.

The chain recombines TRBV3-1 (or the pseudogene TRBV3-2) with TRBJ1-2; D is perhaps TRBD1 (5 bases). Per germline, CDR1 LGHDT and CDR2 YNNKEL (reference sequence). V shed 1 base and J shed 2 bases, with 5 bases lying between them. CDR3 length: 13 residues. The CDR3 protein is CASSQGQNYGYTF. CDR3 sequence (DNA): TGTGCCAGCAGCCAAGGACAGAACTATGGCTACACCTTC.

The chain joins TRBV2 to TRBJ1-5; D may be TRBD1 (6 bases). This CDR3 comprises 14 residues. The V gene lost 4 bases and the J gene lost 6 bases, with 13 bases spanning the gap. Germline V gene data show CDR1 as SNHLY and CDR2 as FYNNEI. The CDR3 nucleotides read TGTGCCAGCAGTGTCGGTGGACAGTTTCAGCCCCAGCATTTT. Encoded protein: CASSVGGQFQPQHF.